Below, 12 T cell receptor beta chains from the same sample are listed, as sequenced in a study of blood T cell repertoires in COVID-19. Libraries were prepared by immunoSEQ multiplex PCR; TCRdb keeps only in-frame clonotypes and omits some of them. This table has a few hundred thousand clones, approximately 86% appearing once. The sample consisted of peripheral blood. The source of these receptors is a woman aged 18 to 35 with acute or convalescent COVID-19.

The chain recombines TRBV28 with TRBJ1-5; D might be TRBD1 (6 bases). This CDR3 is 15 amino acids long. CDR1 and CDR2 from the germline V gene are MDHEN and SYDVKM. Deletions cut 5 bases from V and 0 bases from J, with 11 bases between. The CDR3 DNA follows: TGTGCCAGCAGTACGGACAGTCATAGCAATCAGCCCCAGCATTTT. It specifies CASSTDSHSNQPQHF.

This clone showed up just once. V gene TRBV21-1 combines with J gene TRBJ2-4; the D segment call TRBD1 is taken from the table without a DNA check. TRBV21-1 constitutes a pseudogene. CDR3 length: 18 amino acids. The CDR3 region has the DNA TGTGCCAGCAGCAAAGGAAGACAGGGACAGGGTCCCAAAAACATTCAGTACTTC. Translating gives CASSKGRQGQGPKNIQYF.

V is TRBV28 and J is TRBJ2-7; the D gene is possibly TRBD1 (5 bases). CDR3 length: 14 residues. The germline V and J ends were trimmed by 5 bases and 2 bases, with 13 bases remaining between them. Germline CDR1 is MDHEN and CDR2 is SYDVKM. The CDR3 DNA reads TGTGCCAGCAGTCCCCAGGGAAAGACCTACGAGCAGTACTTC. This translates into CASSPQGKTYEQYF. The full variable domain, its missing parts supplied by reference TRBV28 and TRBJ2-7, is DVKVTQSSRYLVKRTGEKVFLECVQDMDHENMFWYRQDPGLGLRLIYFSYDVKMKEKGDIPEGYSVSREKKERFSLILESASTNQTSMYLCASSPQGKTYEQYFGPGTRLTVT.

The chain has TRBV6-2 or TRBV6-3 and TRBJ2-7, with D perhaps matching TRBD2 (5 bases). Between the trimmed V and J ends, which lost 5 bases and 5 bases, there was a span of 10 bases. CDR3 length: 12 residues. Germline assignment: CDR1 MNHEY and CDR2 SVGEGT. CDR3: CASSHGVHEQYF. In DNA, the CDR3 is TGTGCCAGCAGTCACGGGGTCCACGAGCAGTACTTC.

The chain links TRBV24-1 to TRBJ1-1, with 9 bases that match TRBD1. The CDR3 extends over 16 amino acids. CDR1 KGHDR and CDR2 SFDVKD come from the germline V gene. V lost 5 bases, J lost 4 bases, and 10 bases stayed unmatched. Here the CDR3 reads CATSAVDRGWCTEAFF. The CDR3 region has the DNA TGTGCCACCAGTGCCGTGGACAGGGGTTGGTGCACTGAAGCTTTCTTT.

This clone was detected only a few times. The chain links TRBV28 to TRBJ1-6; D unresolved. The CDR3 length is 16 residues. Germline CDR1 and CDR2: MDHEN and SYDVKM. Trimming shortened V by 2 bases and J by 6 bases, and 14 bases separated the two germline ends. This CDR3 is CASSLGLVSANSPLHF. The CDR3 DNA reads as TGTGCCAGCAGTTTAGGGCTTGTGTCGGCTAATTCACCCCTCCACTTT.

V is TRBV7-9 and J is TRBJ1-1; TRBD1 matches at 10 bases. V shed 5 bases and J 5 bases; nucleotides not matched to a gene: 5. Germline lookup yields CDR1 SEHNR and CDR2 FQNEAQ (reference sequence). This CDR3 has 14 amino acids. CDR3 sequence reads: CASSTGQGGTEAFF. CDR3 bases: TGTGCCAGCAGCACAGGACAGGGGGGGACTGAAGCTTTCTTT.

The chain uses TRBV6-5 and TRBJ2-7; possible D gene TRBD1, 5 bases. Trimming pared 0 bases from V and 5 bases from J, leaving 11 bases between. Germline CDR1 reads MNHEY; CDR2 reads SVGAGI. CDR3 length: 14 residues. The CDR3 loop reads CASSYSVVTDEQYF. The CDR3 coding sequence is TGTGCCAGCAGTTACTCGGTAGTGACAGACGAGCAGTACTTC.

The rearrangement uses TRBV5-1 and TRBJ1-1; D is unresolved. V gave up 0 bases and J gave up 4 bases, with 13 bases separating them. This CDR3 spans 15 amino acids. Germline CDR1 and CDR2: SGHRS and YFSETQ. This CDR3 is CASSLGESGPTEAFF. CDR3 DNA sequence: TGCGCCAGCAGCTTGGGGGAGTCCGGCCCCACTGAAGCTTTCTTT.

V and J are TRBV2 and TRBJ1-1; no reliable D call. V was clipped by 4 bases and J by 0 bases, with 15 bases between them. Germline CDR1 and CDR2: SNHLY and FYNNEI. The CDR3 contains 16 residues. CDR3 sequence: CASSVAGGFVNTEAFF. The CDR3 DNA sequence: TGTGCCAGCAGTGTTGCAGGAGGGTTTGTGAACACTGAAGCTTTCTTT.

CDR3 coding DNA: TGTGCCTGGAGTGGACTGGCGGGAGGTTCCTACAATGAGCAGTTCTTC. Translation: CAWSGLAGGSYNEQFF. The chain has TRBV30 and TRBJ2-1; 8 positions agree with TRBD2. CDR3 length equals 16 residues. V shed 1 base, J shed 1 base, and the junction held 6 bases outside the gene matches. Germline CDR1 and CDR2: GTSNPN and SVGIG (reference sequence).

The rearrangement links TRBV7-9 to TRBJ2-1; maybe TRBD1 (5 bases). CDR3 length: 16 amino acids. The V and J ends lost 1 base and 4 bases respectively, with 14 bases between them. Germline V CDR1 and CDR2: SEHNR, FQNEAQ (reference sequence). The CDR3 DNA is TGTGCCAGCAGCTTAGAGGTGCAGGGCCCGTACAATGAGCAGTTCTTC. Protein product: CASSLEVQGPYNEQFF.